What follows is one TCR beta chain and its context. The source of the sample is a study of shared clonotypes between healthy human individuals. Study-wide background: Aged between 18 and 49, the donors were two women and a few men.

For sorted subsets, approximately 0.2 ug DNA per replicate equaled around 30,000 T cell genomes. Libraries were prepared by immunoSEQ multiplex PCR; TCRdb keeps only in-frame clonotypes and omits some of them. This table has under 550,000 clones, less than 96% appearing once. This CDR3 has 15 amino acids. V lost 2 bases to trimming and J lost 0 bases, with 11 bases between them. Per germline, CDR1 GTSNPN and CDR2 SVGIG (reference sequence). V is TRBV30 and J is TRBJ1-3; D is possibly TRBD1 (6 bases). The sample consisted of naive CD4+ T cells sorted from blood. Subset: CD45RA+ positively selected. The source of this sequence is a woman in her thirties in good health. The CDR3 DNA reads as TGTGCCTGGAGTCAGGGGTCTGACTCTGGAAACACCATATATTTT. Residues: CAWSQGSDSGNTIYF.